This T cell receptor (beta chain) was found in a study of shared clonotypes between healthy human individuals. In regard to this clone: An end of the junction does not agree with germline; a read error may underlie this.

Sequenced by immunoSEQ multiplex PCR; TCRdb stores in-frame clones only, minus some. Among about half a million clones listed, 70% to 80% were seen once. Participating donors were healthy, HIV-negative adults free of recent acute infections or vaccinations. All of the donors resided in Nashville, Tennessee, and each was a Caucasian adult. CDR1 SSHAT and CDR2 FNYEAQ come from the germline V gene (reference sequence). The CDR3 is made up of 17 amino acids. The chain recombines TRBV7-7 with TRBJ2-5; TRBD1 matches at 10 bases. The source material was PBMCs. The clonotype was recovered from a middle-aged woman in good health. Some clones in this sample may be carry-over from other donors' samples. The CDR3 DNA is TGTGCTAGCAGCTTACTTCGACAGGGGGCCCAGCAAGAGACCCAGTACTTC. Its translation: CASSLLRQGAQQETQYF.